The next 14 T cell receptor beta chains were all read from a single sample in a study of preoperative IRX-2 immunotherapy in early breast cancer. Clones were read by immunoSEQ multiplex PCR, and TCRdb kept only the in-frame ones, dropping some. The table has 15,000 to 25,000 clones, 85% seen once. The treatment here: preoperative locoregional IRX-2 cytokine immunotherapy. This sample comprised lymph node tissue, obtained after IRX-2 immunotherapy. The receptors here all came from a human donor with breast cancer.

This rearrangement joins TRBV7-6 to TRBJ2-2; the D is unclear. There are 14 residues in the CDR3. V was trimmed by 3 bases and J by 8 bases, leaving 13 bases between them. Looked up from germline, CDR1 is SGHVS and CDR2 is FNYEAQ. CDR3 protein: CASSFRASWGELFF. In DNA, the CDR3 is TGTGCCAGCAGCTTTCGTGCGTCCTGGGGGGAGCTGTTTTTT.

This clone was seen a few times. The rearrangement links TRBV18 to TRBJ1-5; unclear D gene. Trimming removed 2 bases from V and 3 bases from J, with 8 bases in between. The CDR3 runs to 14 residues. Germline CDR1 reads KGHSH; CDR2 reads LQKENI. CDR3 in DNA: TGTGCCAGCTCACCAACGGCAGACAATCAGCCCCAGCATTTT. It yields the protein CASSPTADNQPQHF. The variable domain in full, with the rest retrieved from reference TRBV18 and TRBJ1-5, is NAGVMQNPRHLVRRRGQEARLRCSPMKGHSHVYWYRQLPEEGLKFMVYLQKENIIDESGMPKERFSAEFPKEGPSILRIQQVVRGDSAAYFCASSPTADNQPQHFGDGTRLSIL.

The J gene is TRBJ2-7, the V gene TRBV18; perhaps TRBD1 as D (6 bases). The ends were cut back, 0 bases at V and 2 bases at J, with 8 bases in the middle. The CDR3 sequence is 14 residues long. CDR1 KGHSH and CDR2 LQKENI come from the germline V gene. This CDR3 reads CASSPPTGPYEQYF. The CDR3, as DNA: TGTGCCAGCTCACCACCGACAGGACCCTACGAGCAGTACTTC.

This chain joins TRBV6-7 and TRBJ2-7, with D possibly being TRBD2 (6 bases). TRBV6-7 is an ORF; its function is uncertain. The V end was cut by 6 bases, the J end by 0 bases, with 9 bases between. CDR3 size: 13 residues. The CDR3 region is CASSPGGSYEQYF. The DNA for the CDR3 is TGTGCCAGCAGCCCCGGGGGCTCCTACGAGCAGTACTTC.

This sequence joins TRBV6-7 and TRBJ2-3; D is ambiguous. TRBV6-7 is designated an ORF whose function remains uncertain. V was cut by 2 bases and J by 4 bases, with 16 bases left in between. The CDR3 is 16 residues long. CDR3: CASSYVTVQPPDTQYF. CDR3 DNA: TGTGCCAGCAGTTACGTAACGGTTCAACCCCCAGATACGCAGTATTTT.

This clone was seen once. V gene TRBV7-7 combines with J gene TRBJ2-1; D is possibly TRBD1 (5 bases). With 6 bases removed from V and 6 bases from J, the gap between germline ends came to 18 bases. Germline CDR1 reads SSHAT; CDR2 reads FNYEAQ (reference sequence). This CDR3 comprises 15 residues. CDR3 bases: TGTGCCAGCAGGTTTGGGGCAATGGCCCTCAATGAGCAGTTCTTC. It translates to CASRFGAMALNEQFF. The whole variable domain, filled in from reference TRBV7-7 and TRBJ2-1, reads GAGVSQSPRYKVTKRGQDVTLRCDPISSHATLYWYQQALGQGPEFLTYFNYEAQPDKSGLPSDRFSAERPEGSISTLTIQRTEQRDSAMYRCASRFGAMALNEQFFGPGTRLTVL.

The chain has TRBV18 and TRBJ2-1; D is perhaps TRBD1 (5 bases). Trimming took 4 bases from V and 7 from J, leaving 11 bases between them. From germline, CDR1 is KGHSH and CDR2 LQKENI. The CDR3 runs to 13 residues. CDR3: CASSQQARNEQFF. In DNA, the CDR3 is TGTGCCAGCTCACAACAGGCTAGGAATGAGCAGTTCTTC.

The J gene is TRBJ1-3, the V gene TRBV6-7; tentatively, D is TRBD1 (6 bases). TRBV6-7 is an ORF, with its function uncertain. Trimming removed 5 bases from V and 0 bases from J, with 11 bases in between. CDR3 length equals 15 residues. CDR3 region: CASSRRDTSGNTIYF. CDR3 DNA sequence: TGTGCCAGCAGTCGCCGGGACACCTCTGGAAACACCATATATTTT.

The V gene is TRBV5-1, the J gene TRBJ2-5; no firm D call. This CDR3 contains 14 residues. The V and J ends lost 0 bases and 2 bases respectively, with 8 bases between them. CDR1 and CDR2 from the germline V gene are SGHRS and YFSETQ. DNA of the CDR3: TGCGCCAGCAGCTTGGTACAGCTTCAAGAGACCCAGTACTTC. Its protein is CASSLVQLQETQYF.

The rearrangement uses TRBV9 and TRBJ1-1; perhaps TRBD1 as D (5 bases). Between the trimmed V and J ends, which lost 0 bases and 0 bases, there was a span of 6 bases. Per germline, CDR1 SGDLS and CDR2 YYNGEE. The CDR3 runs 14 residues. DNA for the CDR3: TGTGCCAGCAGCGTAGCAGGGTTGAACACTGAAGCTTTCTTT. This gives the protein CASSVAGLNTEAFF.

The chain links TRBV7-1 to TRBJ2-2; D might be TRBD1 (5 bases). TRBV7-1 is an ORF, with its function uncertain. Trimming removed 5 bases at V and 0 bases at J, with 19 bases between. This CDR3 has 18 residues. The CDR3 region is CASSIDLVRTTNTGELFF. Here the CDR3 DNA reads TGTGCCAGCAGCATAGACCTGGTCCGGACAACGAACACCGGGGAGCTGTTTTTT.

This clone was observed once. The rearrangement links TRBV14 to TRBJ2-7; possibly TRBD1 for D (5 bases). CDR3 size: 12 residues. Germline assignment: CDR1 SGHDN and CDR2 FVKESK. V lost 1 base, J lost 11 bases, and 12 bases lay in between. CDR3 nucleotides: TGTGCCAGCAGCCAAGGGGGCCTAACGGAGTACTTC. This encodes CASSQGGLTEYF.

CDR3 DNA sequence: TGTGCCACATCCCGGGACAGGGTTGGCTACACCTTC. Translating gives CATSRDRVGYTF. The gene calls are TRBV19 and TRBJ1-2; TRBD1 matches 9 bases. Germline CDR1 reads LNHDA; CDR2 reads SQIVND (reference sequence). This CDR3 comprises 12 residues. V shed 10 bases, J shed 7 bases, and the junction held 7 bases outside the gene matches.

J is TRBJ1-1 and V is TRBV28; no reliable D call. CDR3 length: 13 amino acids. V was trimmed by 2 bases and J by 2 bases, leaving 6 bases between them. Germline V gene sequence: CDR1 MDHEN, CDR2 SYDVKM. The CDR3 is CASSLQYNTEAFF. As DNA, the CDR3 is TGTGCCAGCAGTTTACAATACAACACTGAAGCTTTCTTT.